This T cell receptor (beta chain) was captured in a study of graft-versus-host responses after intestinal transplantation. Sequencing was performed with immunoSEQ multiplex PCR; in TCRdb, only in-frame clones are kept and a portion is missing. Of tens of thousands of clones in the sample, 85% to 95% were seen once. Study results and limitations: An association linked early post-transplant HvG declines with peak circulating GvH clone levels. Detection of GvH clones occurred in recipient marrow, and some had their first appearance in ileum or blood.

To note about this clone: Its specificity is unknown.

The CDR3 extends over 12 amino acids. Looked up from germline, CDR1 is SQVTM and CDR2 is ANQGSEA. Trimming stripped 7 bases from V and 0 bases from J, with 10 bases between. This receptor was taken from a human patient who received an intestinal transplant, so some T cells may come from the graft donor. The chain recombines TRBV29-1 with TRBJ2-7; TRBD2 might be the D (5 bases). The source material was PBMCs, sampled about 790 days after a first intestinal transplant, on the day of a second. The chain's CDR3 is CSAGLSSYEQYF. The CDR3 region has the DNA TGCAGCGCTGGACTTAGCTCCTACGAGCAGTACTTC.